Following are 9 T cell receptor beta chains from one sample sequenced in a study of technical replicates of blood from a few donors. Clones were sequenced by immunoSEQ multiplex PCR, and TCRdb holds only the in-frame ones, with some missing. Here the sample spans 75,000 to 100,000 clones, approximately 94% being singletons. The sequenced sample was T cells isolated from PBMCs. Receptors originate from a human donor in good health.

This clone was recorded once. This rearrangement joins TRBV10-2 to TRBJ1-1, with D maybe TRBD1 (5 bases). Germline-derived CDR1 and CDR2 are WSHSY and SAAADI. V shed 4 bases and J shed 4 bases, with 10 bases lying between them. The CDR3 covers 13 residues. The CDR3 region is CASSVGGGTEAFF. In DNA, the CDR3 is TGCGCCAGCAGTGTGGGGGGAGGCACTGAAGCTTTCTTT.

This chain uses TRBV6-5 with TRBJ1-2; weak D call: TRBD1 (6 bases). CDR1 and CDR2 (germline): MNHEY, SVGAGI. Trimming removed 7 bases from V and 7 bases from J, with 19 bases in between. The CDR3 covers 14 residues. In DNA form, the CDR3 reads TGTGCCAGCACCAGCACAGGGTTCGGTAGTGGCTACACCTTC. Amino acid sequence: CASTSTGFGSGYTF.

The rearrangement uses TRBV30 and TRBJ1-5; D remains ambiguous. CDR3 length: 14 amino acids. Germline V gene lookup returns CDR1 GTSNPN and CDR2 SVGIG (reference sequence). V lost 4 bases, J lost 7 bases, and 17 bases lay in between. In nucleotides, the CDR3 is TGTGCCTGGACCATGGGAGGGATAGGACAGCCCCAGCATTTT. Translated, it gives CAWTMGGIGQPQHF. Supplemented by reference TRBV30 and TRBJ1-5, the full variable domain reads SQTIHQWPATLVQPVGSPLSLECTVEGTSNPNLYWYRQAAGRGLQLLFYSVGIGQISSEVPQNLSASRPQDRQFILSSKKLLLSDSGFYLCAWTMGGIGQPQHFGDGTRLSIL.

This sequence joins TRBV25-1 and TRBJ2-3, with D possibly being TRBD1 (6 bases). The CDR3 is 15 residues long. The germline CDR1 and CDR2 sequences are MGHDK and SYGVNS. Trimming stripped 3 bases from V and 2 bases from J, with 12 bases between. The CDR3 DNA reads TGTGCCAGCAGTGAGGTACAGGGTATCACAGATACGCAGTATTTT. Translated: CASSEVQGITDTQYF.

V and J are TRBV7-8 and TRBJ2-3; no definite D call. V was pared by 4 bases and J by 1 base, with 15 bases between. The germline CDR1 and CDR2 sequences are SGHVS and FQNEAQ. The CDR3 contains 16 residues. The CDR3 region is CASSSRPDWGTDTQYF. The CDR3 DNA reads as TGTGCCAGCAGCTCCCGCCCCGACTGGGGCACAGATACGCAGTATTTT.

The chain is built from TRBV7-9 and TRBJ1-1; 7 bases are a match to TRBD1. With 4 bases clipped from V and 1 base from J, the junction kept 6 bases outside the gene matches. The germline gives CDR1 SEHNR, CDR2 FQNEAQ (reference sequence). CDR3 length equals 15 residues. This CDR3 is CASSSVTGENTEAFF. Written as DNA, the CDR3 is TGTGCCAGCAGCTCTGTTACAGGGGAGAACACTGAAGCTTTCTTT.

The chain carries TRBV5-6 and TRBJ2-3; no firm D call. Looked up from germline, CDR1 is SGHDT and CDR2 is YYEEEE. The ends were cut back, 3 bases at V and 2 bases at J, with 16 bases in the middle. The CDR3 is made up of 16 amino acids. CDR3 amino acids: CASSSQILTYTDTQYF. CDR3 sequence (DNA): TGTGCCAGCAGCTCCCAAATCCTAACCTACACAGATACGCAGTATTTT.

This chain links TRBV7-7 with TRBJ1-4; 7 bases are a match to TRBD1. The CDR3 has 14 amino acids. Germline lookup yields CDR1 SSHAT and CDR2 FNYEAQ (reference sequence). The CDR3 is CASGPGQTNEKLFF. CDR3 in DNA: TGTGCTAGCGGACCGGGACAGACAAATGAAAAACTGTTTTTT.

This chain connects TRBV5-1 to TRBJ1-3, with TRBD1 matching 7 bases. With V trimmed by 4 bases and J by 4 bases, 11 bases remained unmatched. There are 16 residues in the CDR3. Germline lookup yields CDR1 SGHRS and CDR2 YFSETQ. The CDR3 spells CASSRPTTGTGNTIYF. The CDR3 DNA reads TGCGCCAGCAGCCGACCGACGACAGGGACCGGAAACACCATATATTTT.